This is a list of T cell receptor beta chains from one sample in a study of T cell responses to AZD1222 COVID-19 vaccine. TCRdb keeps only in-frame clones here, not all; method: immunoSEQ multiplex PCR. The data contain 110,000 to 150,000 clones, 88% of them seen just once; the ten biggest clones take up 3.1%. The sequenced sample was peripheral blood, obtained 28 days after the second AZD1222 dose. Every receptor here comes from an adult who received the AZD1222 COVID-19 vaccine. CDR3s include the opening cysteine and the closing phenylalanine or tryptophan. Fields, in order: D gene, V gene, J gene, clone size, CDR3 protein, CDR3 DNA. A D gene is named only where the DNA matches it firmly. Some rows mark clone size as missing; the rest say once, few, many or name a class of expanded clone.

NA	TRBV28	TRBJ1-4	NA	CASRPGDPTNEKLFF	TGTGCCAGCAGGCCGGGGGATCCCACTAATGAAAAACTGTTTTTT
NA	TRBV7-2	TRBJ1-6	NA	CASSLRGRNSPLHF	TGTGCCAGCAGCTTAAGGGGGAGGAATTCACCCCTCCACTTT
NA	TRBV27	TRBJ1-6	NA	CASSLSFPGNSPLHF	TGTGCCAGCAGTTTATCGTTCCCAGGGAATTCACCCCTCCACTTT
TRBD1	TRBV11-2	TRBJ2-1	NA	CASSLVRGTVPNEQFF	TGTGCCAGCAGCTTAGTGAGGGGGACAGTCCCCAATGAGCAGTTCTTC
NA	TRBV5-6	TRBJ1-4	NA	CASSLGVGAIPWEKLFF	TGTGCCAGCAGCTTGGGAGTGGGCGCCATACCCTGGGAAAAACTGTTTTTT
NA	TRBV5-5	TRBJ2-6	NA	CASSFEFTGANVLTF	TGTGCCAGCAGCTTTGAATTCACTGGGGCCAACGTCCTGACTTTC
TRBD2	TRBV3-1/TRBV3-2	TRBJ2-3	NA	CASSLAGGGDTQYF	TGTGCCAGCAGTTTAGCGGGGGGCGGGGATACGCAGTATTTT
TRBD1	TRBV3-1/TRBV3-2	TRBJ1-6	NA	CASSLGQGAAPLHF	TGTGCCAGCAGCCTCGGACAGGGGGCGGCACCCCTCCACTTT
NA	TRBV7-9	TRBJ2-1	once	CASSFPGQWGEQFF	TGTGCCAGCAGCTTTCCGGGCCAGTGGGGTGAGCAGTTCTTC
TRBD2	TRBV24-1	TRBJ2-1	once	CATSRTSGGLYNEQFF	TGTGCCACCAGCCGGACTAGCGGGGGACTGTACAATGAGCAGTTCTTC
NA	TRBV3-1/TRBV3-2	TRBJ1-4	NA	CASSQEETANEKLFF	TGTGCCAGCAGCCAAGAGGAGACGGCTAATGAAAAACTGTTTTTT
NA	TRBV19	TRBJ2-7	NA	CASARVPYEQYF	TGTGCCAGTGCCAGGGTGCCCTACGAGCAGTACTTC
NA	TRBV19	TRBJ1-2	NA	CASGSGAKLTGYGYTF	TGTGCCAGTGGCTCCGGGGCCAAGCTTACGGGGTATGGCTACACCTTC
NA	TRBV10-3	TRBJ1-5	NA	CAISGGNSNQPQHF	TGTGCCATCAGTGGAGGGAATAGCAATCAGCCCCAGCATTTT
TRBD2	TRBV10-3	TRBJ2-3	NA	CAIRGLAGVGDTQYF	TGTGCCATCCGGGGGCTAGCGGGAGTGGGGGATACGCAGTATTTT
NA	TRBV7-9	TRBJ1-1	NA	CASSSEMNTEAFF	TGTGCCAGCAGCTCGGAGATGAACACTGAAGCTTTCTTT
NA	TRBV19	TRBJ1-1	NA	CASKKGQNTEAFF	TGTGCCAGTAAGAAGGGACAGAACACTGAAGCTTTCTTT
TRBD1	TRBV30	TRBJ1-2	NA	CAWSSQRTGVSYTF	TGTGCCTGGAGTTCCCAAAGGACAGGGGTTAGCTACACCTTC
TRBD1	TRBV28	TRBJ1-6	once	CASSLEPRGSPLHF	TGTGCCAGCAGTTTAGAGCCCAGGGGGTCACCCCTCCACTTT
TRBD2	TRBV2	TRBJ2-1	once	CASSAELAGGTYNEQFF	TGTGCCAGCAGTGCCGAACTAGCGGGGGGCACCTACAATGAGCAGTTCTTC
NA	TRBV9	TRBJ1-2	NA	CASSVEAGGDYGYTF	TGTGCCAGCAGCGTAGAAGCCGGGGGCGACTATGGCTACACCTTC
TRBD2	TRBV9	TRBJ2-1	NA	CASSVAGTSGSSEQFF	TGTGCCAGCAGCGTAGCCGGGACTAGCGGGAGTAGTGAGCAGTTCTTC
NA	TRBV29-1	TRBJ2-5	once	CSVGPQEGETQYF	TGCAGCGTTGGTCCCCAGGAGGGTGAGACCCAGTACTTC
NA	TRBV11-2	TRBJ1-2	once	CASSLGGYTF	TGTGCCAGCAGCTTAGGAGGCTACACCTTC
NA	TRBV4-2	TRBJ1-1	NA	CASSQAAYREMNTEAFF	TGTGCCAGCAGCCAAGCAGCCTACAGGGAGATGAACACTGAAGCTTTCTTT
TRBD1	TRBV24-1	TRBJ1-6	few	CATSPGTGNSPLHF	TGTGCCACCAGTCCCGGGACAGGGAATTCACCCCTCCACTTT
NA	TRBV11-2	TRBJ1-5	NA	CASSLEAHSNQPQHF	TGTGCCAGCAGCTTAGAGGCTCATAGCAATCAGCCCCAGCATTTT
TRBD1	TRBV18	TRBJ1-2	NA	CASSDTGTGYGYTF	TGTGCCAGCTCAGACACCGGGACAGGGTATGGCTACACCTTC
NA	TRBV10-1	TRBJ1-1	NA	CASSGGTDMNTEAFF	TGCGCCAGCAGTGGGGGGACGGACATGAACACTGAAGCTTTCTTT
NA	TRBV14	TRBJ2-7	NA	CASSQGGLYEQYF	TGTGCCAGCAGCCAGGGGGGGCTCTACGAGCAGTACTTC
TRBD2	TRBV5-1	TRBJ2-3	NA	CASSLAATGGPRDTQYF	TGCGCCAGCAGCTTGGCCGCTACGGGGGGGCCTAGAGATACGCAGTATTTT
NA	TRBV7-9	TRBJ1-4	NA	CASSAKGLVNEKLFF	TGTGCCAGCAGCGCCAAGGGTCTTGTTAATGAAAAACTGTTTTTT
NA	TRBV5-1	TRBJ2-3	NA	CASSRSPGDTQYF	TGCGCCAGCAGCCGCTCTCCAGGCGATACGCAGTATTTT
NA	TRBV7-2	TRBJ1-1	NA	CASSLPPWGTEAFF	TGTGCCAGCAGCCTCCCTCCTTGGGGGACTGAAGCTTTCTTT
TRBD1	TRBV9	TRBJ1-2	NA	CASSVGGQGHYGYTF	TGTGCCAGCAGCGTGGGGGGACAGGGGCACTATGGCTACACCTTC
NA	TRBV3-1/TRBV3-2	TRBJ2-1	NA	CASSATYCSHLHYNEQFF	TGTGCCAGCAGCGCTACATATTGCTCACATCTCCACTACAATGAGCAGTTCTTC
TRBD2	TRBV10-3	TRBJ2-1	NA	CAIGETSGGYNEQFF	TGTGCCATCGGGGAAACTAGCGGGGGCTACAATGAGCAGTTCTTC
NA	TRBV11-2	TRBJ2-7	NA	CASSLGLRGGEQYF	TGTGCCAGCAGCTTGGGCCTGCGGGGTGGCGAGCAGTACTTC
TRBD2	TRBV7-8	TRBJ2-5	NA	CASIPNSGLGLETQYF	TGTGCCAGCATTCCCAATAGCGGGCTAGGCCTGGAGACCCAGTACTTC
NA	TRBV6-5	TRBJ1-4	NA	CASSYSSRTENEKLFF	TGTGCCAGCAGTTACTCGAGTAGGACAGAAAATGAAAAACTGTTTTTT
NA	TRBV5-1	TRBJ2-1	NA	CASGEVTGNEQFF	TGCGCCAGCGGGGAGGTAACTGGGAATGAGCAGTTCTTC
NA	TRBV3-1/TRBV3-2	TRBJ1-5	few	CASSQGGNNQPQHF	TGTGCCAGCAGCCAAGGCGGAAACAATCAGCCCCAGCATTTT
NA	TRBV6-1	TRBJ1-2	NA	CASSEQTESYGYTF	TGTGCCAGCAGTGAACAGACAGAGAGCTATGGCTACACCTTC
NA	TRBV11-2	TRBJ2-5	NA	CASSFGGEETQYF	TGTGCCAGCAGCTTTGGGGGAGAAGAGACCCAGTACTTC
NA	TRBV18	TRBJ1-1	NA	CASSSGGVTEAFF	TGTGCCAGCTCATCCGGAGGCGTCACTGAAGCTTTCTTT
TRBD1	TRBV5-1	TRBJ2-2	NA	CATTGQGNTGELFF	TGCGCCACCACGGGACAGGGGAACACCGGGGAGCTGTTTTTT
NA	TRBV18	TRBJ2-7	NA	CASSSDGTAGEQYF	TGTGCCAGCTCATCGGATGGGACCGCAGGCGAGCAGTACTTC
TRBD2	TRBV7-8	TRBJ2-7	NA	CASSWASGGYEQYF	TGTGCCAGCAGCTGGGCTAGCGGGGGGTACGAGCAGTACTTC
TRBD1	TRBV28	TRBJ2-2	NA	CASSLGQGARTGELFF	TGTGCCAGCAGTTTAGGACAGGGGGCTCGGACCGGGGAGCTGTTTTTT
NA	TRBV6-2/TRBV6-3	TRBJ2-4	few	CASSYVDQWKNIQYF	TGTGCCAGCAGTTACGTGGACCAATGGAAAAACATTCAGTACTTC
NA	TRBV30	TRBJ2-2	many	CAWALGVLGTGELFF	TGTGCCTGGGCCCTAGGTGTTTTGGGCACCGGGGAGCTGTTTTTT
TRBD2	TRBV7-9	TRBJ2-3	NA	CASSLGLAADTQYF	TGTGCCAGCAGCCTAGGACTAGCGGCAGATACGCAGTATTTT
TRBD1	TRBV28	TRBJ2-7	NA	CASSFTGTGDYEQYF	TGTGCCAGCAGTTTTACTGGGACAGGGGACTACGAGCAGTACTTC